This TCR beta chain was sequenced during a study of blood T cell repertoires in COVID-19 (dated by TCRdb to about 2020). Study-level background: Samples from collaborators originated in the United States, Italy and Spain and spanned both the acute and convalescent phases of COVID-19. The prospective study material was composed of cDNA or gDNA derived from T cells, B-cell-depleted T cells, or PBMCs. Subjects who had been exposed to COVID-19, were actively infected with it, or had recovered from it provided the deeply sampled blood TCRbeta repertoires that made up the dataset. A freely available public database, intended as a resource for researchers studying the immune response to SARS-CoV-2, is where the repertoires were released. Samples came from the ongoing ImmuneRACE study (first 160 participants) plus 1,254 subjects from 6 global collaborators. Sample metadata almost always included a de-identified subject ID, COVID-19 status, age in years and sex. Where HLA class I and class II types were available, the types were taken from metadata supplied by the sample provider, not from assay-based typing.

The collaborating institutions used their own protocols to collect whole blood in K2EDTA tubes. For TCRbeta analysis, collaborators shipped samples in one of three forms: frozen whole blood, isolated PBMCs, or DNA extracted from either of those sample types. TCRbeta CDR3 regions were amplified from genomic DNA by means of the immunoSEQ Assay, a bias-controlled multiplex PCR. In the authors' own workflow: The number of nucleated cells in each sample was estimated by amplification of reference gene primers within the assay. To quantify the absolute abundance of each unique TCRbeta CDR3 rearrangement, sequence reads were collapsed and filtered. For each sample, productive Simpson clonality was calculated by taking the square root of Simpson's diversity index across productive rearrangements. TCRdb took over this immuneACCESS table, retaining in-frame rearrangements with V and J assigned. Such tables are incomplete; in checked studies, under half of the missing clones stem from an unresolved V gene, and the remainder is unexplained. That table supplies the V and J calls and clone size; D and trimming were determined from the DNA. This sample comprises roughly 120,000 clones, 65% to 90% of them detected only once. The leading ten clones occupy roughly 11% of the sample.

Paper-wide results and their limitations: How much clinical and demographic metadata was included differed by source and by participant, and the metadata was provided uncurated.

Including cysteine and phenylalanine, the CDR3 has 15 amino acids. Only CDR3 DNA remains: 45 bases, in frame from the first base. The germline V gene (reference sequence) specifies LGHDT as CDR1 and YNNKEL as CDR2. Trimming takes 4 bases off V and 4 bases off J; junction bases not matched to a gene: 7. Notes on this clone: This receptor's antigen is unknown. There are no base qualities to consult, and no much larger clone falls within one base.

Rearrangement joined TRBV3-1 (or the pseudogene TRBV3-2) to TRBJ1-5; 7 bases in the junction line up with TRBD1. Sequencing was performed on peripheral blood. The receptor was isolated from a man older than 75 with acute or convalescent COVID-19. The sequenced DNA: TGTGCCAGCAGCCCTCGGGACAGCATAAATCAGCCCCAGCATTTT. The encoded protein is CASSPRDSINQPQHF.